This TCR beta chain came from a study of blood T cell repertoires in COVID-19. Study information: From the United States, Italy and Spain came samples of acute and convalescent COVID-19. PBMCs, B-cell-depleted T cells, or T cells provided the cDNA or gDNA that made up the material.

The J segment lost 0 bases and the V segment lost 1 base, leaving 8 bases of the junction unmatched. Germline V CDR1 and CDR2: SGHDN, FVKESK. The CDR3 is 17 amino acids. Some clones are missing from TCRdb's copy, which holds only in-frame ones; the method was immunoSEQ multiplex PCR. The sample records 200,000 or so clones, roughly 88% being singletons. This clone was recorded a few times. The receptor was isolated from a woman aged 40 to 49 who had recovered from COVID-19. Sequencing was done on a sample of peripheral blood. This sequence joins TRBV14 and TRBJ1-1, with 7 bases lining up with TRBD1. CDR3 coding DNA: TGTGCCAGCAGCCAAGGACCGGGACAGCTGATGAACACTGAAGCTTTCTTT. As protein: CASSQGPGQLMNTEAFF.